One and the same sample provided the 27 T cell receptor beta chains below, sequenced in a study of blood T cell repertoires in COVID-19 (dated by TCRdb to the early 2020s). Library generation was performed with the immunoSEQ multiplex PCR assay. What TCRdb holds here is the immuneACCESS table cut down to in-frame rearrangements. Part of the clones is not present; checked against another copy, under half of the missing clones reflect an unresolved V gene, and the others are unexplained. The sample records just over 150,000 clones, about 85% of which are singletons. The ten top clones hold 3% to 3.5% of the sample. Sequenced sample: peripheral blood. These receptors were collected from a human donor with acute or convalescent COVID-19. The donor label of this sample is uncertain.

V is TRBV11-2 and J is TRBJ2-5; 9 bases are shared with TRBD2. The CDR3 has 15 amino acids. The ends lost 1 base at V and 5 bases at J; junction bases unmatched: 5. Looked up from germline, CDR1 is SGHAT and CDR2 is FQNNGV. CDR3 bases: TGTGCCAGCAGCTTAGGGACTAGCGTGGGGGAGACCCAGTACTTC. Protein: CASSLGTSVGETQYF.

The V gene is TRBV30, the J gene TRBJ2-6; D gene unclear. Looked up from germline, CDR1 is GTSNPN and CDR2 is SVGIG (reference sequence). V dropped 7 bases and J dropped 0 bases, with 7 bases sitting between them. The CDR3 extends over 13 amino acids. The CDR3 here is CALSGSGANVLTF. The CDR3 DNA follows: TGTGCCTTATCCGGCTCTGGGGCCAACGTCCTGACTTTC. Full variable domain (rest looked up from reference TRBV30 and TRBJ2-6): SQTIHQWPATLVQPVGSPLSLECTVEGTSNPNLYWYRQAAGRGLQLLFYSVGIGQISSEVPQNLSASRPQDRQFILSSKKLLLSDSGFYLCALSGSGANVLTFGAGSRLTVL.

The chain has TRBV19 and TRBJ1-1; TRBD1 matches at 7 bases. After removal of 5 bases from V and 10 bases from J, the junction contained 13 bases not matched to a gene. The V gene's germline CDR1 is LNHDA and CDR2 SQIVND (reference sequence). The CDR3 covers 14 residues. CDR3 loop: CASSPTEGARGAFF. The DNA of the CDR3 is TGTGCCAGTAGTCCTACAGAGGGGGCGCGTGGAGCTTTCTTT. Complete variable domain (other parts from reference TRBV19 and TRBJ1-1): DGGITQSPKYLFRKEGQNVTLSCEQNLNHDAMYWYRQDPGQGLRLIYYSQIVNDFQKGDIAEGYSVSREKKESFPLTVTSAQKNPTAFYLCASSPTEGARGAFFGQGTRLTVV.

V gene TRBV12-3 or TRBV12-4 combines with J gene TRBJ1-1; D remains ambiguous. The CDR3 spans 12 residues. The V gene lost 5 bases and the J gene lost 4 bases, with 8 bases spanning the gap. CDR3 residues: CASSPRGTEAFF. The CDR3 DNA reads as TGTGCCAGCAGTCCTCGGGGCACTGAAGCTTTCTTT.

This chain connects TRBV9 to TRBJ1-5; D unresolved. The CDR3 extends over 14 amino acids. V was trimmed by 0 bases and J by 5 bases, leaving 9 bases between them. In germline, CDR1 is SGDLS, CDR2 YYNGEE. CDR3 protein: CASSVADKDQPQHF. In DNA form, the CDR3 reads TGTGCCAGCAGCGTAGCCGACAAAGATCAGCCCCAGCATTTT.

The chain is built from TRBV6-4 and TRBJ2-2, with D uncertain. From germline, CDR1 is MRHNA and CDR2 SNTAGT. Trimming took off 7 bases at V and 0 bases at J, with 9 bases between the two ends. This CDR3 contains 14 residues. The CDR3 spells CASMSQSNTGELFF. The CDR3 region has the DNA TGTGCCAGCATGTCACAGTCGAACACCGGGGAGCTGTTTTTT.

This clone occurred a few times. The gene calls are TRBV11-3 and TRBJ2-2; D possibly corresponds to TRBD2 (6 bases). There are 12 residues in the CDR3. Per the germline V gene, CDR1 is SGHNT and CDR2 is YENEEA. Trimming cost V 5 bases and J 9 bases, with 10 bases left between them. CDR3 in amino acids: CASSPGLRELFF. The CDR3 DNA follows: TGTGCCAGCAGCCCGGGACTTCGGGAGCTGTTTTTT.

This clone came up a few times. The chain joins TRBV7-2 to TRBJ1-2; TRBD1 is a possible D gene (6 bases). V was shortened by 2 bases and J by 1 base, with 11 bases between the two germline ends. The CDR3 contains 15 residues. Per the germline V gene, CDR1 is SGHTA and CDR2 is FQGNSA. The CDR3: CASSLRRTDNYGYTF. In nucleotides, the CDR3 is TGTGCCAGCAGCTTACGGAGGACAGATAACTATGGCTACACCTTC. Filled out from reference TRBV7-2 and TRBJ1-2, the complete variable domain reads GAGVSQSPSNKVTEKGKDVELRCDPISGHTALYWYRQSLGQGLEFLIYFQGNSAPDKSGLPSDRFSAERTGGSVSTLTIQRTQQEDSAVYLCASSLRRTDNYGYTFGSGTRLTVV.

In its sample, this clone was seen once. The chain employs TRBV5-5 and TRBJ1-2; D is unresolved. The V gene's germline CDR1 is SGHKS and CDR2 YYEKEE (reference sequence). The CDR3 consists of 13 residues. Trimming stripped 1 base from V and 8 bases from J, with 12 bases between. Written as DNA, the CDR3 is TGTGCCAGCAGCTTGAGTCCCACGGGGGGCTACACCTTC. Its protein is CASSLSPTGGYTF. The full variable domain, rest sourced from reference TRBV5-5 and TRBJ1-2, is DAGVTQSPTHLIKTRGQQVTLRCSPISGHKSVSWYQQVLGQGPQFIFQYYEKEERGRGNFPDRFSARQFPNYSSELNVNALLLGDSALYLCASSLSPTGGYTFGSGTRLTVV.

This clone was seen a handful of times. CDR3 protein: CASSQAQGPGNTIYF. Here the CDR3 DNA reads TGCGCCAGCAGCCAAGCTCAGGGTCCTGGAAACACCATATATTTT. The genes are TRBV4-1 and TRBJ1-3; D might be TRBD1 (5 bases). Germline lookup yields CDR1 MGHRA and CDR2 YSYEKL. Trimming took off 1 base at V and 2 bases at J, with 9 bases between the two ends. The CDR3 loop spans 15 amino acids.

This clone was counted once. This chain uses TRBV7-2 with TRBJ1-2; perhaps TRBD1 as D (6 bases). Germline lookup yields CDR1 SGHTA and CDR2 FQGNSA. The CDR3 has 13 residues. Trimming took 3 bases from V and 8 from J, leaving 13 bases between them. CDR3 sequence (DNA): TGTGCCAGCAGCTTGTACAGGGATCGAGGCTACACCTTC. It encodes CASSLYRDRGYTF.

The gene calls are TRBV3-1 (or the pseudogene TRBV3-2) and TRBJ1-3, with unresolved D. Between the trimmed V and J ends, which lost 1 base and 1 base, there was a span of 11 bases. This CDR3 comprises 16 residues. CDR1 LGHDT and CDR2 YNNKEL come from the germline V gene (reference sequence). CDR3 nucleotide sequence: TGTGCCAGCAGCCAAGGTAAAGCGGGTTCTGGAAACACCATATATTTT. Its protein is CASSQGKAGSGNTIYF.

CDR3 amino acids: CASSLTGAHYEQYF. CDR3 nucleotides: TGTGCCAGCAGCTTGACAGGGGCCCACTACGAGCAGTACTTC. This chain connects TRBV7-2 to TRBJ2-7; 8 nucleotides match TRBD1. V shed 3 bases and J 3 bases; nucleotides not matched to a gene: 4. Germline assignment: CDR1 SGHTA and CDR2 FQGNSA. The CDR3 covers 14 residues.

The V gene is TRBV29-1, the J gene TRBJ1-3, with TRBD1 matching over 7 bases. From germline, CDR1 is SQVTM and CDR2 ANQGSEA. Germline trimming cut 7 bases from V and 2 bases from J; bases unmatched to any gene: 8. The length of the CDR3 is 14 residues. The DNA for the CDR3 is TGCAGCGCCCGACAGGGAATTGCTGGAAACACCATATATTTT. It codes for CSARQGIAGNTIYF.

This chain links TRBV30 with TRBJ1-4; D gene ambiguous. CDR1 and CDR2 from the germline V gene are GTSNPN and SVGIG (reference sequence). The CDR3 spans 14 residues. Trimming cost V 4 bases and J 8 bases, with 17 bases left between them. Here the CDR3 reads CAWTQVAGLEKLFF. In DNA, the CDR3 is TGTGCCTGGACCCAAGTGGCTGGTCTCGAAAAACTGTTTTTT.

This clone came up a few times. The V call is TRBV27, the J call TRBJ2-4; 8 bases map to TRBD1. CDR1 and CDR2 from the germline V gene are MNHEY and SMNVEV (reference sequence). The CDR3 spans 15 residues. V dropped 5 bases and J dropped 3; count of bases not matched to a gene: 6. The CDR3 DNA is TGTGCCAGCAGTCGGCTAGGGACAGGCAAAAACATTCAGTACTTC. Translating gives CASSRLGTGKNIQYF.

The chain recombines TRBV2 with TRBJ2-7, with D possibly matching TRBD1 (6 bases). CDR3 size: 15 residues. Trimming removed 8 bases from V and 2 bases from J, with 19 bases in between. Germline assignment: CDR1 SNHLY and CDR2 FYNNEI. For the CDR3, the DNA is TGTGCCAGCCGACAGTCTCTAAGGGGGACCTACGAGCAGTACTTC. This translates into CASRQSLRGTYEQYF.

The V call is TRBV4-2, the J call TRBJ1-3; no clear D gene. In germline, CDR1 is LGHNA, CDR2 YNFKEQ. This CDR3 is built from 16 residues. Trimming pared 1 base from V and 0 bases from J, leaving 10 bases between. CDR3 protein: CASSQAGVLSGNTIYF. CDR3 bases: TGTGCCAGCAGCCAAGCGGGAGTCCTCTCTGGAAACACCATATATTTT.

The rearrangement uses TRBV5-5 and TRBJ1-1; D uncertain. Germline values: CDR1 SGHKS, CDR2 YYEKEE (reference sequence). Trimming shortened V by 1 base and J by 0 bases, and 7 bases separated the two germline ends. The CDR3 runs 14 residues. The CDR3 protein is CASSLTAMNTEAFF. In nucleotides, the CDR3 is TGTGCCAGCAGCTTGACAGCTATGAACACTGAAGCTTTCTTT.

This chain uses TRBV15 with TRBJ1-3; tentatively, D is TRBD1 (6 bases). The ends were cut back, 1 base at V and 0 bases at J, with 10 bases in the middle. Looked up from germline, CDR1 is LNHNV and CDR2 is YYDKDF (reference sequence). The CDR3 runs 16 residues. In DNA, the CDR3 is TGTGCCACCAGCAGAGCGACAGGTAGCTCTGGAAACACCATATATTTT. It yields the protein CATSRATGSSGNTIYF.

This chain connects TRBV11-3 to TRBJ2-1, with D perhaps matching TRBD2 (5 bases). The ends were cut back, 3 bases at V and 1 base at J, with 7 bases in the middle. CDR3 length: 14 amino acids. Germline V CDR1 and CDR2: SGHNT, YENEEA. The DNA of the CDR3 is TGTGCCAGCAGCTTGGGCGGGTCCTACAATGAGCAGTTCTTC. Translated, it gives CASSLGGSYNEQFF.

The genes are TRBV28 and TRBJ2-1; D not resolved. The germline gives CDR1 MDHEN, CDR2 SYDVKM. The length of the CDR3 is 17 residues. The V end lost 3 bases, the J end lost 5 bases, and 20 bases lay between the germline ends. In DNA, the CDR3 is TGTGCCAGCAGTTTCTCGGTTGTTTTCCCACTTAACAATGAGCAGTTCTTC. Protein sequence: CASSFSVVFPLNNEQFF. The full variable domain, its missing parts supplied by reference TRBV28 and TRBJ2-1, is DVKVTQSSRYLVKRTGEKVFLECVQDMDHENMFWYRQDPGLGLRLIYFSYDVKMKEKGDIPEGYSVSREKKERFSLILESASTNQTSMYLCASSFSVVFPLNNEQFFGPGTRLTVL.

This sequence joins TRBV24-1 and TRBJ1-1, with 7 bases that match TRBD1. The V gene end was trimmed by 3 bases and the J gene end by 7 bases; junction bases not matched to a gene: 7. Germline loops: CDR1 KGHDR, CDR2 SFDVKD. This CDR3 spans 14 amino acids. The DNA of the CDR3 is TGTGCCACCAGTGATGGACAGGTCCAAAATGAAGCTTTCTTT. It yields the protein CATSDGQVQNEAFF.

This clone turned up a few times. The chain has TRBV4-1 and TRBJ1-6, with 9 bases lining up with TRBD1. This CDR3 spans 18 amino acids. J lost 7 bases, V lost 0 bases, and 10 bases had no gene match. Germline values: CDR1 MGHRA, CDR2 YSYEKL. The CDR3 spells CASSQERHRDRVNSPLHF. The CDR3 DNA sequence: TGCGCCAGCAGCCAAGAACGGCACCGGGACAGGGTCAATTCACCCCTCCACTTT.

The rearrangement links TRBV21-1 to TRBJ2-2; the D segment call TRBD2 is taken from the table without a DNA check. TRBV21-1 is assigned pseudogene status. The CDR3 is made up of 19 amino acids. This CDR3 reads CASSKEVIAGDPNTGELFF. CDR3 sequence (DNA): TGTGCCAGCAGCAAAGAGGTGATAGCGGGGGACCCGAACACCGGGGAGCTGTTTTTT.

The chain has TRBV7-3 and TRBJ2-2; 12 nucleotides agree with TRBD2. This CDR3 contains 15 residues. Trimming took 4 bases from V and 5 from J; bases not matched to a gene: 2. CDR1 is SGHTA, CDR2 FQGTGA, per germline. The CDR3 here is CASSSSGGETGELFF. The CDR3 DNA follows: TGTGCCAGCAGCTCTAGCGGGGGGGAAACCGGGGAGCTGTTTTTT.

This clone showed up just once. The chain combines TRBV3-1 (or the pseudogene TRBV3-2) with TRBJ1-1; TRBD1 is a possible D gene (5 bases). Germline CDR1 is LGHDT and CDR2 is YNNKEL (reference sequence). CDR3 length: 13 residues. V was clipped by 7 bases and J by 4 bases, with 13 bases between them. The CDR3 nucleotides are TGTGCCAGCACCCCAGGGAGGGTCACTGAAGCTTTCTTT. Residues: CASTPGRVTEAFF.